This TCR beta chain was identified during a study of CD8+CD57+ T cells in acquired aplastic anemia (dated by TCRdb to 2017 to 2018). About the investigation overall: Extracted DNA from sorted CD4+ and CD8+ cells averaged around 3.2 ug, ranging from about 0.19 to 30 ug. CD8+CD57+ expansion was defined as frequency above the mean frequency observed in healthy subjects.

The paper's findings and limits, for the study overall: Roughly 31 CD8+ CDR3 sequences were shared between patients and controls but appeared highly expressed in patients and within their immunodominant clones. Patients and healthy controls showed no significant difference in CD8+ Simpson's diversity (P=0.060).

V loses 1 base at its end and J loses 7 bases; junction bases beyond the gene matches: 17. The CDR3 spans 18 residues, from the cysteine through the phenylalanine. Only CDR3 DNA remains: 54 bases, in frame from the first base. CDR1 and CDR2, per the germline V gene, are KGHSH and LQKENI. Patients chosen for sequencing had shown expansion of CD8+CD57+ cells by flow cytometry. All patients had severe acquired aplastic anemia diagnosed by International Study of Aplastic Anemia and Agranulocytosis and Camitta criteria. No therapy had been received by the patients at the time of blood sampling. The study deep-sequenced TCR repertoires of sorted CD4+ and CD8+ blood T cells from severe aplastic anemia patients and healthy subjects. Patients were enrolled in the USA under clinicaltrials.gov protocols 00001620, 01623167, 00001397, 00071045, 00081523 and 00961064. Ficoll-Paque density gradient centrifugation was used to isolate peripheral blood mononuclear cells. Before DNA was extracted, CD4+ and CD8+ T cells were sorted using either FACS or magnetic beads.

On this clonotype itself: Its antigen is currently not known. Base qualities were left out, and no much larger clone turns up one base away.

Profiling of TCR beta VDJ combinations and CDR3 sequences used genomic DNA as the template. An Illumina HiSeq 2000 was the platform used for TCR repertoire sequencing. In the original analysis: Repertoires were assessed using TRBV/TRBJ rearrangement plots, CDR3 size and DJ length profiles, and Simpson's diversity index. The most abundant DNA sequence in the deep sequencing data was taken as the immunodominant clone. CDR3 amino acid sequences were screened for sharing across subjects and were compared with published repertoires and the VDJdb database. Starting from the raw public reads, TCRdb applied fastp trimming at Q25, assembled clones with MiXCR and retained in-frame beta chains. Every distinct CDR3 protein forms one entry, paired with its most common genes and DNA. The V and J calls here are based on TCRdb, not the publication. In this sample the table shows under 150,000 distinct CDR3 sequences, approximately 36% of which occur a single time. The ten largest make up over 2% of the sample.

The chain is encoded by TRBV18 joined to TRBJ1-2, and 8 junction bases match TRBD1. The TCR comes from a human donor with aplastic anemia. The source material was sorted CD4+, CD8+, or CD8+CD57+ T cells (not recorded which) from PBMCs. The DNA sequence follows: TGTGCCAGCTCACCACGTCTCCGGACAGGGTCGAATGTGGTTGGCTACACCTTC. This encodes CASSPRLRTGSNVVGYTF.